Each of the 8 T cell receptor beta chains below was sequenced from the same sample in a study of shared T cell receptors in the human thymus. Repertoires were generated with immunoSEQ multiplex PCR, while TCRdb's copy carries only in-frame clones and drops some. There are 500,000 to 550,000 clones in the sample; 70% to 80% occur only once, and 0.013% lies in the top ten. These same records also appear under a second study, on human thymus T cells.

Sequencing was performed on thymocytes. These receptors were taken from a boy less than two years old with a congenital heart defect.

The chain links TRBV4-2 to TRBJ1-5; possible D gene TRBD1, 6 bases. Deletions cut 7 bases from V and 7 bases from J, with 29 bases between. This CDR3 contains 18 residues. CDR1 and CDR2 (germline): LGHNA, YNFKEQ. CDR3 region: CASTRSRGLLGGRQPQHF. As DNA, the CDR3 is TGTGCCAGCACCCGTAGTAGAGGGCTTCTAGGGGGTCGGCAGCCCCAGCATTTT.

V usage is TRBV4-3 and J usage is TRBJ1-5, with D maybe TRBD1 (6 bases). Trimming took 0 bases from V and 5 from J, leaving 23 bases between them. There are 19 residues in the CDR3. Germline V CDR1 and CDR2: LGHNA, YSLEER. The CDR3: CASSQDTPGAGGAYQPQHF. As DNA, the CDR3 is TGCGCCAGCAGCCAAGACACCCCCGGGGCGGGGGGGGCGTATCAGCCCCAGCATTTT.

The chain carries TRBV27 and TRBJ2-2; 7 bases are a match to TRBD1. The junction had 5 bases not matched to a gene; V was cut back by 2 bases and J by 5 bases. CDR1 is MNHEY, CDR2 SMNVEV, per germline (reference sequence). This CDR3 comprises 15 residues. CDR3 region: CASSLVRGHTGELFF. The CDR3, as DNA: TGTGCCAGCAGTTTAGTAAGGGGGCATACCGGGGAGCTGTTTTTT.

This chain uses TRBV5-1 with TRBJ2-1; a possible D gene is TRBD2 (5 bases). With 0 bases removed from V and 2 bases from J, the gap between germline ends came to 15 bases. The CDR3 loop spans 17 amino acids. Germline CDR1 and CDR2: SGHRS and YFSETQ. CDR3 sequence reads: CASSLGLALSPYNEQFF. The CDR3 DNA follows: TGCGCCAGCAGCTTGGGGCTAGCCCTATCCCCCTACAATGAGCAGTTCTTC.

The sample holds a few counts of this clone. J is TRBJ1-4 and V is TRBV4-1; 8 nucleotides agree with TRBD1. Trimming cost V 1 base and J 1 base; bases outside gene matches: 2. CDR3 size: 16 residues. The germline gives CDR1 MGHRA, CDR2 YSYEKL. CDR3 protein: CASSQADRGTNEKLFF. The CDR3 nucleotides are TGCGCCAGCAGCCAAGCCGACAGGGGAACTAATGAAAAACTGTTTTTT.

The rearrangement joins TRBV29-1 to TRBJ2-2; TRBD1 matches at 12 bases. In germline, CDR1 is SQVTM, CDR2 ANQGSEA. The V and J ends lost 0 bases and 6 bases, in that order; junction bases with no gene match: 8. This CDR3 is built from 17 residues. CDR3 sequence: CSVEDGRDRGRPGELFF. DNA for the CDR3: TGCAGCGTTGAAGACGGGCGGGACAGGGGGCGACCCGGGGAGCTGTTTTTT.

The CDR3 bases are TGTGCCAGCTCCCCCCCAGCGAAAGGGGAATCGGGCTACACCTTC. This gives the protein CASSPPAKGESGYTF. V and J are TRBV18 and TRBJ1-2, with a tentative D call TRBD1 (5 bases). The V end lost 6 bases, the J end lost 8 bases, and 22 bases lay between the germline ends. The CDR3 runs 15 residues. In germline, CDR1 is KGHSH, CDR2 LQKENI.

V is TRBV30 and J is TRBJ1-6; 7 bases agree with TRBD1. CDR3 length: 15 amino acids. Germline CDR1 and CDR2: GTSNPN and SVGIG (reference sequence). Germline trimming cut 5 bases from V and 5 bases from J; bases unmatched to any gene: 9. DNA of the CDR3: TGTGCCTGGGTTCGGGACAGCGCTAATAATTCACCCCTCCACTTT. Protein product: CAWVRDSANNSPLHF. Drawing the rest from reference TRBV30 and TRBJ1-6, the complete variable domain is SQTIHQWPATLVQPVGSPLSLECTVEGTSNPNLYWYRQAAGRGLQLLFYSVGIGQISSEVPQNLSASRPQDRQFILSSKKLLLSDSGFYLCAWVRDSANNSPLHFGNGTRLTVT.